This T cell receptor beta chain was recovered during a study of blood T cells in healthy people across ages (dated by TCRdb to between 2015 and 2016). Regarding the complete study: In model experiments, template switching captured about one uniquely barcoded TCR beta cDNA molecule for every two T cells. Age-related changes in TCR beta repertoire diversity were measured in the study by deep sequencing normalized with unique cDNA molecular identifiers. Four age groups were formed from the donors: young (average 16 years), middle-aged (approximately 39), aged (more than 55) and long-lived (more than 75). To avoid experimental bias, donors of different ages were spread randomly across the sequencing lanes. Using the same blood draw, the study looked at two additional independent replicas of 1 million unique cDNA reads for two donors, one aged 18 to 30 and the other aged 80 or older. The investigation overall reported the following: Donor CMV infection status was unknown, potentially confounding age-related changes in expanded clonotypes. Estimates of total diversity from one million sequenced T cells were regarded as lower bounds and underestimates. Compared with the aged group, more naive CD4+ T cells, fewer expanded clones and increased TCR diversity were shown by the long-lived group, suggesting age selection. Observed TCR beta diversity correlated strongly with the percentage of naive T cells measured by flow cytometry. As age increased, observed TCR beta diversity per million T cells dropped in a roughly linear way, and a significant reduction was already evident by age 40. Bulk unsorted PBMC profiling prevented conclusive comparison of naive and antigen-experienced compartments.

To prepare the library, 5' RACE was applied. A second PCR of roughly 7 to 12 cycles was performed with a sample-barcoded 5' primer and a J-beta primer mix. Each TCR beta cDNA molecule received a unique molecular identifier from a template-switch 5' adaptor carrying 12 random nucleotides. Each sample yielded at least 2.5 million CDR3-containing paired-end reads. The Mint cDNA synthesis kit, primed by a TRBC-specific oligonucleotide, was used to synthesize first-strand cDNA from all RNA. Following uracil-DNA glycosylase treatment, all cDNA underwent a first 18-cycle PCR with the universal primers M1SS and BC2_uni_R. Regarding the original processing steps: For normalization, 1 million high-quality reads were randomly selected from each sample, with every read carrying a distinct molecular identifier. Reads sharing molecular identifiers were discarded rather than binned into consensus sequences. CDR3 identification, clonotype clustering and error correction used MiTCR with a Q25 quality threshold and the strictest error-elimination algorithm. A nonparametric unseen species model with Euler transformation was used to estimate lower-bound total TCR beta diversity. TCRdb itself trimmed the public reads at Q25 with fastp, ran MiXCR and retained productive beta chains. Each entry merges the rows of one CDR3 protein and shows their most common DNA and genes. The V and J calls follow TCRdb's processing rather than the paper's. This sample holds fewer than 2 million distinct CDR3 sequences; 35% to 50% were observed only once. Of the sample, around 23% falls within the top ten clones.

This clonotype was picked up many times. This receptor's antigen is unknown. Nothing much larger sits one base from this clone, and base qualities are not available. The germline V gene supplies CDR1 SGHTA and CDR2 FQGNSA. V has 4 bases trimmed and J has 5 bases trimmed; junction bases matching no gene number 4. The cysteine opens and the phenylalanine closes a CDR3 of 14 amino acids. Only the CDR3 part of the read is kept: 42 bases, read in frame from the first base. Systemically healthy Caucasian individuals from Russia, 35 to 50 in total and aged about 6 to 90 years, were included as donors. Each donor gave approximately 9.4 milliliters of peripheral blood, drawn into EDTA-treated Vacutainer tubes. Ficoll-Paque density-gradient centrifugation was used to isolate PBMCs, with at least 7 million per sample. Total RNA was extracted from PBMCs with Trizol reagent, with at least 5 micrograms obtained per sample. For every donor, an aliquot of PBMCs went through flow cytometry to measure the percentages of naive CD45RAhigh/CD27high T cells.

This receptor chain uses TRBV7-2 and TRBJ2-1; 8 bases in the junction line up with TRBD2. The sequenced sample consisted of blood. The receptor was derived from a human donor in good health. The CDR3: CASSSRGDDNEQFF. The base sequence is TGTGCCAGCAGCTCGCGGGGGGATGACAATGAGCAGTTCTTC. Here the CDR3 is joined to the reference TRBV7-2 and TRBJ2-1 genes, and the full variable domain is: GAGVSQSPSNKVTEKGKDVELRCDPISGHTALYWYRQSLGQGLEFLIYFQGNSAPDKSGLPSDRFSAERTGGSVSTLTIQRTQQEDSAVYLCASSSRGDDNEQFFGPGTRLTVL.